This T cell receptor beta chain was found in a study of OX40 agonist ivuxolimab in advanced cancers. General study results and limits: In CD8+ T cells, expanded clones were on average more numerous than in CD4+. Low clonal expansion, among the lowest seen, marked partial responders at 0.1-3.0 mg/kg. In a subset of nonresponders, normalized T-cell clonal expansion was also low.

As regards this clone: Its antigen is undetermined.

Sequencing used immunoSEQ multiplex PCR; TCRdb keeps in-frame clones, though not all of them. The top ten hold 33% of the sample, which has more than 20,000 clones, about 85% seen once. The CDR3 is made up of 17 amino acids. V was clipped by 5 bases and J by 0 bases; unmatched bases: 8. Germline V lookup: CDR1 SGHVS, CDR2 FNYEAQ. This receptor was obtained from an adult with an advanced solid tumor such as melanoma, head and neck, liver or kidney cancer. Material: CD4+ or CD8+ T cells sorted from blood, obtained in a trial of the OX40 agonist ivuxolimab. V usage is TRBV7-6 and J usage is TRBJ1-3; the match to TRBD1 covers 9 bases. CDR3 nucleotide sequence: TGTGCCAGCAGCGGAAGACGACAGGGGGGCTCTGGAAACACCATATATTTT. Its translation is CASSGRRQGGSGNTIYF.